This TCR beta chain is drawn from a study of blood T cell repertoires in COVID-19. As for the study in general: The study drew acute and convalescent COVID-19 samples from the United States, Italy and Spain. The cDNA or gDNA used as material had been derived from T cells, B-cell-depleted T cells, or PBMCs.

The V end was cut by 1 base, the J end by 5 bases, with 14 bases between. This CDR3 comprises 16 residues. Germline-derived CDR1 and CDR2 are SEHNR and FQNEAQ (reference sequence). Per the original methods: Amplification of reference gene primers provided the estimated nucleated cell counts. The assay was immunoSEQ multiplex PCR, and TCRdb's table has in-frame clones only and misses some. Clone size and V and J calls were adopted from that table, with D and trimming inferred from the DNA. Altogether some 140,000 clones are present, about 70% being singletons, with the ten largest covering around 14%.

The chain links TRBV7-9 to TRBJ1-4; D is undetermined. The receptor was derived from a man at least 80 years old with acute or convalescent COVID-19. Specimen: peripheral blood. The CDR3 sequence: CASSLGVSRGNEKLFF. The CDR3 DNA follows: TGTGCCAGCAGCTTAGGGGTTTCTCGGGGAAATGAAAAACTGTTTTTT.